The T cell receptor (beta chain) described here comes from a study of blood T cell repertoires in COVID-19. The CDR3 runs 12 residues. Between the trimmed V and J ends, which lost 3 bases and 6 bases, there was a span of 8 bases. Sequenced by immunoSEQ multiplex PCR; TCRdb stores in-frame clones only, minus some. The sample holds around 470,000 clones, 90% seen once. Sequencing used PBMCs or T cells enriched from blood (not recorded which). The rearrangement joins TRBV12-3 or TRBV12-4 to TRBJ2-5; D gene uncertain. The clonotype originates from a man younger than 35 who had recovered from COVID-19. In nucleotides, the CDR3 is TGTGCCAGCAGTTTTCAGGCGCAGACCCAGTACTTC. Encoded protein: CASSFQAQTQYF.